The 27 T cell receptor beta chains given below trace back to one sample, sequenced in a study of T-cell memory formation after mild COVID-19. From the 5' RACE reads, TCRdb called clonotypes with MiXCR, one entry per CDR3 protein. The table has about 270,000 distinct CDR3 sequences, 16% seen once. The sequenced material came from PBMCs or a T cell subset sorted from them (not recorded which). The source of these receptors is a man younger than 35 who had mild COVID-19 (a few samples of this study predate the infection). Cell type and time point are not known.

In this sample, this clonotype turned up a few times. The chain recombines TRBV29-1 with TRBJ2-4, with a tentative D call TRBD2 (6 bases). The V end lost 4 bases, the J end lost 0 bases, and 19 bases lay between the germline ends. The CDR3 is made up of 17 amino acids. Per germline, CDR1 SQVTM and CDR2 ANQGSEA. CDR3 amino acids: CSVVHVEDYLAKNIQYF. The CDR3, as DNA: TGCAGCGTTGTCCACGTCGAGGACTATTTAGCCAAAAACATTCAGTACTTC.

The V gene is TRBV20-1, the J gene TRBJ1-5, with 7 bases that match TRBD1. V lost 4 bases, J lost 5 bases, and 8 bases stayed unmatched. The CDR3 is made up of 14 amino acids. Germline CDR1 reads DFQATT; CDR2 reads SNEGSKA (reference sequence). The CDR3 loop reads CSAILSGGDQPQHF. CDR3 nucleotides: TGCAGTGCTATTCTCTCAGGGGGAGATCAGCCCCAGCATTTT.

This clonotype was detected only a few times. J is TRBJ2-1 and V is TRBV7-8, with 9 bases matching TRBD2. Germline loops: CDR1 SGHVS, CDR2 FQNEAQ. J lost 4 bases, V lost 1 base, and 8 bases had no gene match. The CDR3 covers 17 residues. CDR3 nucleotide sequence: TGTGCCAGCAGCTTAGACATCGGGACTAGCAGATACAATGAGCAGTTCTTC. Protein product: CASSLDIGTSRYNEQFF. Full variable domain (outside the CDR3, taken from reference TRBV7-8 and TRBJ2-1): GAGVSQSPRYKVAKRGQDVALRCDPISGHVSLFWYQQALGQGPEFLTYFQNEAQLDKSGLPSDRFFAERPEGSVSTLKIQRTQQEDSAVYLCASSLDIGTSRYNEQFFGPGTRLTVL.

This clonotype has more than one count but fewer than ten. The CDR3 DNA follows: TGTGCCAGCAGTTTCAGGCCGGCTCCGTTGGGCACTAATGAAAAACTGTTTTTT. Protein: CASSFRPAPLGTNEKLFF. The rearrangement uses TRBV27 and TRBJ1-4; D gene ambiguous. This CDR3 has 18 residues. Germline V lookup: CDR1 MNHEY, CDR2 SMNVEV (reference sequence). V shed 3 bases and J shed 2 bases, with 19 bases lying between them.

This clonotype turned up a few times. V and J are TRBV6-5 and TRBJ1-3, with D perhaps matching TRBD1 (5 bases). CDR3 length: 16 amino acids. With 3 bases removed from V and 1 base from J, the gap between germline ends came to 13 bases. CDR1 MNHEY and CDR2 SVGAGI come from the germline V gene. CDR3 coding DNA: TGTGCCAGCAGTTATAGGGGATCGGGATCTGGAAACACCATATATTTT. Amino acids: CASSYRGSGSGNTIYF.

This clonotype was seen a handful of times. The rearrangement joins TRBV7-3 to TRBJ1-4; 8 bases are shared with TRBD1. The ends lost 4 bases at V and 6 bases at J; junction bases unmatched: 4. There are 14 residues in the CDR3. Germline CDR1 and CDR2: SGHTA and FQGTGA. CDR3 bases: TGTGCCAGCAGCTCATCAGGGGGCCATGAAAAACTGTTTTTT. Amino acid sequence: CASSSSGGHEKLFF.

The J gene is TRBJ1-2, the V gene TRBV6-1, with 8 nucleotides matching TRBD1. CDR1 MNHNS and CDR2 SASEGT come from the germline V gene. The CDR3 covers 14 residues. Trimming removed 6 bases from V and 1 base from J; junction bases left unmatched: 4. CDR3 bases: TGTGCCAGCAGGAACAGGGGGTTTAACTATGGCTACACCTTC. Translation: CASRNRGFNYGYTF.

This clonotype was found a few times. The chain joins TRBV12-3 or TRBV12-4 to TRBJ1-6; 11 positions agree with TRBD1. J lost 9 bases, V lost 5 bases, and 3 bases had no gene match. CDR3 length: 14 residues. In DNA form, the CDR3 reads TGTGCCAGCAGTGCGGGACAGGGGGTTTCACCCCTCCACTTT. Its protein product is CASSAGQGVSPLHF.

V gene TRBV6-1 combines with J gene TRBJ2-1; tentative D call: TRBD2 (6 bases). With 2 bases removed from V and 9 bases from J, the gap between germline ends came to 14 bases. Germline-derived CDR1 and CDR2 are MNHNS and SASEGT. The CDR3 runs 14 residues. CDR3 sequence (DNA): TGTGCCAGCAGTGAAATCTGGGGGGATCGTGAGCAGTTCTTC. It yields the protein CASSEIWGDREQFF.

The chain combines TRBV6-1 with TRBJ2-3, with TRBD1 identical over 7 bases. CDR3 length equals 16 residues. Germline trimming cut 0 bases from V and 4 bases from J; bases unmatched to any gene: 7. Germline assignment: CDR1 MNHNS and CDR2 SASEGT. Written as DNA, the CDR3 is TGTGCCAGCAGTGAAGCAAACAGGGGTTGGGCAGATACGCAGTATTTT. Translation gives CASSEANRGWADTQYF.

With regard to this clonotype: One end of the junction is discordant with germline, which a read error may explain. The chain combines TRBV20-1 with TRBJ2-1; TRBD2 might be the D (6 bases). The CDR3 consists of 12 residues. Per germline, CDR1 DFQATT and CDR2 SNEGSKA (reference sequence). CDR3 loop: CSALTLGGGQLF. CDR3 coding DNA: TGCAGTGCCCTTACACTGGGCGGAGGGCAGTTATTC.

The J gene is TRBJ2-4, the V gene TRBV6-2 or TRBV6-3; D is possibly TRBD2 (5 bases). V lost 4 bases to trimming and J lost 7 bases, with 14 bases between them. This CDR3 has 14 amino acids. Looked up from germline, CDR1 is MNHEY and CDR2 is SVGEGT. The CDR3 nucleotides read TGTGCCAGCAGTTCTACCCAACCGGGGAACATTCAGTACTTC. Translated: CASSSTQPGNIQYF.

This clonotype came up many times. V gene TRBV4-1 combines with J gene TRBJ2-3, with D tentatively TRBD2 (7 bases). Germline V gene sequence: CDR1 MGHRA, CDR2 YSYEKL. The V gene lost 0 bases and the J gene lost 2 bases, with 12 bases spanning the gap. The CDR3 has 16 amino acids. CDR3 loop: CASSQDGGATTDTQYF. CDR3 in DNA: TGCGCCAGCAGCCAAGATGGGGGGGCCACCACAGATACGCAGTATTTT.

The CDR3 nucleotides are TGTGCCACCAATCCCAGCGGGGCTACAGATACGCAGTATTTT. Translation gives CATNPSGATDTQYF. The chain couples TRBV24-1 to TRBJ2-3, with 7 bases fitting TRBD2. CDR3 length equals 14 residues. V shed 8 bases, J shed 3 bases, and the junction held 7 bases outside the gene matches. Germline assignment: CDR1 KGHDR and CDR2 SFDVKD.

This clonotype was found once. The J gene is TRBJ2-5, the V gene TRBV6-2 or TRBV6-3; D perhaps matches TRBD1 (6 bases). CDR1 is MNHEY, CDR2 SVGEGT, per germline. V was trimmed by 6 bases and J by 3 bases, leaving 8 bases between them. The CDR3 contains 12 residues. The CDR3 DNA sequence: TGTGCCAGCAGACGGACAGAAGAGACCCAGTACTTC. It encodes CASRRTEETQYF.

This clonotype occurred a few times. The V gene is TRBV29-1, the J gene TRBJ1-5; no firm D call. Germline CDR1 SQVTM, CDR2 ANQGSEA. This CDR3 is built from 9 residues. V shed 6 bases and J shed 5 bases, with 2 bases lying between them. CDR3 residues: CSVYQPQHF. In DNA form, the CDR3 reads TGCAGCGTCTATCAGCCCCAGCATTTT.

This clonotype was recorded many times. This rearrangement joins TRBV20-1 to TRBJ1-1; D gene ambiguous. V lost 1 base to trimming and J lost 3 bases, with 6 bases between them. From germline, CDR1 is DFQATT and CDR2 SNEGSKA (reference sequence). The length of the CDR3 is 12 residues. The CDR3: CSARARDTEAFF. The CDR3 DNA follows: TGCAGTGCTAGAGCTAGGGACACTGAAGCTTTCTTT.

V is TRBV5-5 and J is TRBJ2-4; TRBD1 matches 7 bases. Trimming took 2 bases from V and 8 from J; bases not matched to a gene: 13. The CDR3 extends over 16 amino acids. The germline CDR1 and CDR2 sequences are SGHKS and YYEKEE (reference sequence). CDR3 DNA sequence: TGTGCCAGCAGCTTTTCTCCGGGCCCCCAGGGGGACATTCAGTACTTC. This sequence encodes CASSFSPGPQGDIQYF.

This clonotype showed up many times. The chain uses TRBV10-3 and TRBJ2-5, with D perhaps matching TRBD2 (6 bases). Germline V gene data show CDR1 as ENHRY and CDR2 as SYGVKD. CDR3 length: 13 residues. The germline V and J ends were trimmed by 8 bases and 7 bases, with 17 bases remaining between them. CDR3 sequence reads: CAIGDSSVGTQYF. The CDR3 DNA is TGTGCCATCGGGGACTCATCTGTAGGGACCCAGTACTTC.

This chain uses TRBV20-1 with TRBJ1-1; D is ambiguous. This CDR3 is 11 amino acids long. The V and J ends lost 5 bases and 5 bases respectively, with 9 bases between them. Looked up from germline, CDR1 is DFQATT and CDR2 is SNEGSKA (reference sequence). The CDR3 region has the DNA TGCAGTGCTCACTCGGGGACTGAAGCTTTCTTT. Translation gives CSAHSGTEAFF.

DNA for the CDR3: TGTGCCAGTCCTACAGGATACACTGAAGCTTTCTTT. This translates into CASPTGYTEAFF. This rearrangement joins TRBV27 to TRBJ1-1; perhaps TRBD1 as D (5 bases). Germline CDR1 and CDR2: MNHEY and SMNVEV (reference sequence). Between the trimmed V and J ends, which lost 9 bases and 3 bases, there was a span of 11 bases. This CDR3 is 12 amino acids long.

This clonotype has ten or more counts. The chain links TRBV7-2 to TRBJ2-3, with 10 bases fitting TRBD2. V lost 4 bases to trimming and J lost 7 bases; unmatched junction nucleotides: 11. From germline, CDR1 is SGHTA and CDR2 FQGNSA. CDR3 length equals 16 residues. The CDR3 sequence: CASSSRRSGGAYTQYF. DNA for the CDR3: TGTGCCAGCAGCTCCAGGCGGAGCGGGGGGGCATATACGCAGTATTTT.

The table lists this clonotype with a few counts. The CDR3 region has the DNA TGTGCCAGCAGCTTGGCGCCCGGGTCGCCGAATGAAAAACTGTTTTTT. Protein product: CASSLAPGSPNEKLFF. V usage is TRBV5-6 and J usage is TRBJ1-4; D gene ambiguous. The CDR3 is made up of 16 amino acids. In germline, CDR1 is SGHDT, CDR2 YYEEEE. V was shortened by 0 bases and J by 5 bases, with 14 bases between the two germline ends.

This clonotype was observed a handful of times. DNA of the CDR3: TGCGCCAGCAGCTGGACGGACCCCTACGAGCAGTACTTC. Protein sequence: CASSWTDPYEQYF. The rearrangement links TRBV5-1 to TRBJ2-7; D not resolved. There are 13 residues in the CDR3. The germline CDR1 and CDR2 sequences are SGHRS and YFSETQ. The V end lost 3 bases, the J end lost 2 bases, and 9 bases lay between the germline ends.

This clonotype has more than one count but fewer than ten. The V and J genes are TRBV15 and TRBJ2-3; no firm D call. Germline CDR1 and CDR2: LNHNV and YYDKDF (reference sequence). V was trimmed by 5 bases and J by 4 bases, leaving 10 bases between them. The CDR3 has 13 amino acids. CDR3 region: CATSQMGSDTQYF. In DNA, the CDR3 is TGTGCCACCAGCCAGATGGGCTCAGATACGCAGTATTTT.

The CDR3 region has the DNA TGTGCCAGCTCACCTCGGCGGGCGGTCGAGCAGTACGTC. Translating it yields CASSPRRAVEQYV. The chain carries TRBV18 and TRBJ2-7, with D possibly being TRBD2 (5 bases). Trimming cost V 3 bases and J 6 bases, with 12 bases left between them. Germline CDR1 and CDR2: KGHSH and LQKENI. The CDR3 is 13 residues long.

The rearrangement joins TRBV10-3 to TRBJ1-6; D unclear. The CDR3 spans 15 residues. V lost 2 bases, J lost 0 bases, and 5 bases lay in between. From germline, CDR1 is ENHRY and CDR2 SYGVKD. CDR3: CAISEGSSYNSPLHF. In DNA form, the CDR3 reads TGTGCCATCAGTGAGGGGAGCTCCTATAATTCACCCCTCCACTTT.